This T cell receptor beta chain was identified during a study of T cell responses to AZD1222 COVID-19 vaccine. The assay was immunoSEQ multiplex PCR, and TCRdb's table has in-frame clones only and misses some. The sample yields approximately 61,000 clones, about four fifths seen once. The TCR was taken from an adult who received the AZD1222 COVID-19 vaccine. Sequences were derived from peripheral blood, sampled 28 days after the second AZD1222 dose.

The CDR3 DNA reads TGTGCCACCCGTACAGGGGACAGGGAGAGGGAGACCCAGTACTTC. This codes for CATRTGDRERETQYF. The chain joins TRBV27 to TRBJ2-5; 9 bases map to TRBD1. Losses at the gene ends were 10 bases for V and 5 bases for J; bases not matched to a gene: 14. CDR1 and CDR2 (germline): MNHEY, SMNVEV (reference sequence). The CDR3 totals 15 residues.